These 27 T cell receptor beta chains were sequenced from one sample in a study of control samples from healthy donors and cancer patients. Libraries were prepared by immunoSEQ multiplex PCR; TCRdb keeps only in-frame clonotypes and omits some of them. The sample lists roughly 94,000 clones, around 85% occurring once. Sequenced material: PBMCs. Every receptor here comes from a man between 65 and 85 years old with lung cancer.

The CDR3 region has the DNA TGTGCCGGACAGAGGGGGCATGGCTACACCTTC. This encodes CAGQRGHGYTF. The rearrangement links TRBV19 to TRBJ1-2; 7 bases agree with TRBD1. Germline CDR1 and CDR2: LNHDA and SQIVND (reference sequence). V was pared by 11 bases and J by 6 bases, with 6 bases of the junction left unmatched. The length of the CDR3 is 11 residues.

V is TRBV24-1 and J is TRBJ2-3; TRBD1 matches at 8 bases. V gave up 7 bases and J gave up 2 bases; unmatched junction bases: 4. Germline CDR1 KGHDR, CDR2 SFDVKD. The CDR3 runs to 14 residues. CDR3: CATRSGQDTDTQYF. The DNA of the CDR3 is TGTGCCACCAGATCGGGACAGGACACAGATACGCAGTATTTT.

CDR3 sequence (DNA): TGTGCCAGCAGCTTCCTTAACCCGGGGGAGCTGTTTTTT. It codes for CASSFLNPGELFF. The V gene is TRBV5-4, the J gene TRBJ2-2; D is unclear. CDR3 size: 13 residues. The germline V gene encodes CDR1 SGHNT and CDR2 YYREEE (reference sequence). The germline V and J ends were trimmed by 2 bases and 8 bases, with 10 bases remaining between them.

V is TRBV6-5 and J is TRBJ1-1, with TRBD1 matching over 7 bases. Per germline, CDR1 MNHEY and CDR2 SVGAGI. V shed 6 bases and J 0 bases; nucleotides not matched to a gene: 7. The CDR3 runs to 15 residues. The CDR3 sequence is CASSEGQFMNTEAFF. In nucleotides, the CDR3 is TGTGCCAGCAGCGAGGGACAGTTCATGAACACTGAAGCTTTCTTT.

This clone was counted a few times. This chain joins TRBV30 and TRBJ1-2, with a tentative D call TRBD1 (5 bases). The germline V and J ends were trimmed by 1 base and 8 bases, with 14 bases remaining between them. Germline CDR1 and CDR2: GTSNPN and SVGIG (reference sequence). The CDR3 consists of 13 residues. CDR3 loop: CAWSEAGKGGYTF. The CDR3 nucleotides read TGTGCCTGGAGTGAAGCAGGGAAGGGCGGCTACACCTTC.

The chain recombines TRBV6-5 with TRBJ1-4, with no clear D. Germline V gene lookup returns CDR1 MNHEY and CDR2 SVGAGI. The CDR3 covers 13 residues. V was shortened by 11 bases and J by 8 bases, with 18 bases between the two germline ends. In DNA form, the CDR3 reads TGTGCCGGTTCCCGGGTCTCAACAGAAAAACTGTTTTTT. Translating it yields CAGSRVSTEKLFF.

CDR3 loop: CASSPFSGANVLTF. The CDR3, as DNA: TGTGCCAGCAGTCCTTTCTCTGGGGCCAACGTCCTGACTTTC. V usage is TRBV27 and J usage is TRBJ2-6; D gene uncertain. Germline-derived CDR1 and CDR2 are MNHEY and SMNVEV (reference sequence). V was pared by 5 bases and J by 0 bases, with 5 bases between. The CDR3 spans 14 residues.

V usage is TRBV5-1 and J usage is TRBJ2-2; D is uncertain. Germline CDR1 is SGHRS and CDR2 is YFSETQ. Trimming took 2 bases from V and 4 from J, leaving 15 bases between them. The CDR3 extends over 16 amino acids. In DNA form, the CDR3 reads TGCGCCAGCAGCTTATTGGGGTCCTCGGCCACCGGGGAGCTGTTTTTT. This translates into CASSLLGSSATGELFF.

The CDR3 DNA sequence: TGTGCTAGTGGCCGGCTGGGACAGGGTAATGAAAAACTGTTTTTT. Amino acid sequence: CASGRLGQGNEKLFF. The chain joins TRBV12-5 to TRBJ1-4; 9 positions agree with TRBD1. This CDR3 comprises 15 residues. From germline, CDR1 is LGHNT and CDR2 FRNRAP. V trimming: 6 bases; J trimming: 4 bases; junction bases outside the gene matches: 6.

This clone was recorded only once. The DNA of the CDR3 is TGCGCCAGCAGCTTGAGGGGTCCAACTAATGAAAAACTGTTTTTT. Its translation: CASSLRGPTNEKLFF. The V call is TRBV5-1, the J call TRBJ1-4, with a possible D match to TRBD1 (5 bases). Deletions cut 1 base from V and 0 bases from J, with 7 bases between. CDR3 length: 15 amino acids. Germline assignment: CDR1 SGHRS and CDR2 YFSETQ.

This clone is medium-sized in the sample. The chain joins TRBV4-2 to TRBJ1-5, with D tentatively TRBD1 (5 bases). The CDR3 totals 13 residues. Per germline, CDR1 LGHNA and CDR2 YNFKEQ. Trimming removed 0 bases at V and 7 bases at J, with 7 bases between. CDR3 nucleotide sequence: TGTGCCAGCAGCCAAGAACAGGTACAGCCCCAGCATTTT. It specifies CASSQEQVQPQHF.

This clone showed up just a few times. The V and J genes are TRBV5-8 and TRBJ1-3; no clear D gene. The V gene lost 0 bases and the J gene lost 0 bases, with 10 bases spanning the gap. Germline V gene lookup returns CDR1 SGHTS and CDR2 YDEGEE. The CDR3 length is 16 residues. The CDR3 here is CASSLEILSSGNTIYF. As DNA, the CDR3 is TGTGCCAGCAGCTTGGAGATTCTGAGCTCTGGAAACACCATATATTTT.

CDR3 sequence: CASSQGPRLAGGQNEQFF. The CDR3 DNA reads TGCGCCAGCAGCCAAGGACCACGACTAGCGGGGGGGCAAAATGAGCAGTTCTTC. The genes are TRBV4-1 and TRBJ2-1, with 14 bases identical to TRBD2. Germline V gives CDR1 MGHRA, CDR2 YSYEKL. The ends lost 1 base at V and 7 bases at J; junction bases unmatched: 9. This CDR3 has 18 residues.

The CDR3 DNA follows: TGTGCCAGCAGCTTGTCATCAGGGAAGAACACTGAAGCTTTCTTT. This codes for CASSLSSGKNTEAFF. The chain couples TRBV11-3 to TRBJ1-1; possibly TRBD1 for D (5 bases). Trimming pared 3 bases from V and 1 base from J, leaving 12 bases between. The germline CDR1 and CDR2 sequences are SGHNT and YENEEA. This CDR3 has 15 residues.

The chain has TRBV5-1 and TRBJ2-5; 11 nucleotides align to TRBD1. V lost 4 bases, J lost 5 bases, and 7 bases stayed unmatched. CDR3 length: 15 amino acids. Germline loops: CDR1 SGHRS, CDR2 YFSETQ. This CDR3 reads CASSMRTGGGETQYF. Written as DNA, the CDR3 is TGCGCCAGCAGCATGAGGACAGGGGGCGGGGAGACCCAGTACTTC. Together with reference TRBV5-1 and TRBJ2-5, the CDR3 gives the full variable domain: KAGVTQTPRYLIKTRGQQVTLSCSPISGHRSVSWYQQTPGQGLQFLFEYFSETQRNKGNFPGRFSGRQFSNSRSEMNVSTLELGDSALYLCASSMRTGGGETQYFGPGTRLLVL.

The gene calls are TRBV6-2 or TRBV6-3 and TRBJ2-7; D call uncertain. The CDR3 length is 11 residues. Germline CDR1 reads MNHEY; CDR2 reads SVGEGT. Trimming removed 6 bases at V and 6 bases at J, with 9 bases between. The CDR3 spells CASSQRSEQYF. The CDR3, as DNA: TGTGCCAGCAGCCAACGCAGCGAGCAGTACTTC.

This clone was seen a few times. V gene TRBV5-4 combines with J gene TRBJ2-3, with 7 positions matching TRBD2. The CDR3 has 15 amino acids. Germline V gives CDR1 SGHNT, CDR2 YYREEE (reference sequence). Trimming took 0 bases from V and 1 from J; bases not matched to a gene: 2. The CDR3 sequence is CASSLGGGGTDTQYF. In DNA, the CDR3 is TGTGCCAGCAGCTTGGGGGGGGGTGGCACAGATACGCAGTATTTT.

V is TRBV7-3 and J is TRBJ2-3; possible D gene TRBD1, 5 bases. CDR3 length: 15 residues. Germline V CDR1 and CDR2: SGHTA, FQGTGA. V shed 3 bases and J shed 0 bases, with 10 bases lying between them. The CDR3 nucleotides read TGTGCCAGCAGCTTGGCGCAGGGCAGCACAGATACGCAGTATTTT. This encodes CASSLAQGSTDTQYF. The full variable domain, completed using reference TRBV7-3 and TRBJ2-3, is GAGVSQTPSNKVTEKGKYVELRCDPISGHTALYWYRQSLGQGPEFLIYFQGTGAADDSGLPNDRFFAVRPEGSVSTLKIQRTERGDSAVYLCASSLAQGSTDTQYFGPGTRLTVL.

This sequence joins TRBV19 and TRBJ1-5; D is unresolved. The CDR3 consists of 14 residues. V dropped 7 bases and J dropped 3 bases, with 13 bases sitting between them. Germline V lookup: CDR1 LNHDA, CDR2 SQIVND (reference sequence). CDR3 DNA: TGTGCCAGTATAGGTGGGGAGTTCAATCAGCCCCAGCATTTT. It specifies CASIGGEFNQPQHF. Full variable domain (outside the CDR3, taken from reference TRBV19 and TRBJ1-5): DGGITQSPKYLFRKEGQNVTLSCEQNLNHDAMYWYRQDPGQGLRLIYYSQIVNDFQKGDIAEGYSVSREKKESFPLTVTSAQKNPTAFYLCASIGGEFNQPQHFGDGTRLSIL.

This clone was observed a few times. V and J are TRBV19 and TRBJ1-5, with a possible D match to TRBD1 (5 bases). V was shortened by 2 bases and J by 7 bases, with 12 bases between the two germline ends. Per the germline V gene, CDR1 is LNHDA and CDR2 is SQIVND (reference sequence). The CDR3 spans 14 residues. The CDR3 region has the DNA TGTGCCAGTAGTATACATGAGAGGGGACAGCCCCAGCATTTT. This encodes CASSIHERGQPQHF. Drawing the rest from reference TRBV19 and TRBJ1-5, the complete variable domain is DGGITQSPKYLFRKEGQNVTLSCEQNLNHDAMYWYRQDPGQGLRLIYYSQIVNDFQKGDIAEGYSVSREKKESFPLTVTSAQKNPTAFYLCASSIHERGQPQHFGDGTRLSIL.

The chain carries TRBV7-9 and TRBJ2-7, with D uncertain. The CDR3 runs to 12 residues. The V gene's germline CDR1 is SEHNR and CDR2 FQNEAQ (reference sequence). V lost 7 bases and J lost 3, with 10 bases in between. CDR3 nucleotide sequence: TGTGCCAGCAACGGACCGAGCTACGAGCAGTACTTC. Translation: CASNGPSYEQYF.

The J gene is TRBJ1-1, the V gene TRBV4-1, with 8 bases identical to TRBD1. The CDR3 is 16 residues long. Looked up from germline, CDR1 is MGHRA and CDR2 is YSYEKL. The V gene end was trimmed by 1 base and the J gene end by 5 bases; junction bases not matched to a gene: 9. CDR3 nucleotide sequence: TGCGCCAGCAGCCAAGCTCCCGCAGGGGGCTGGACTGAAGCTTTCTTT. Its protein is CASSQAPAGGWTEAFF.

The chain joins TRBV12-2 to TRBJ2-7; the table's D gene call, TRBD1, was not cross checked with the DNA. TRBV12-2 is classified as a pseudogene. The CDR3 sequence is 15 residues long. Here the CDR3 DNA reads TGTGCAAGTCGCTTAGATACAGGGGAATCGGACGAGCAGTACTTC. Translating gives CASRLDTGESDEQYF.

The CDR3 is CASSSTNIYEQYF. For the CDR3, the DNA is TGTGCCAGCAGCTCAACCAATATCTACGAGCAGTACTTC. V is TRBV7-2 and J is TRBJ2-7; D gene uncertain. Trimming removed 4 bases from V and 3 bases from J, with 10 bases in between. The germline V gene encodes CDR1 SGHTA and CDR2 FQGNSA. The CDR3 is 13 residues long.

This clone has only one observation. The J gene is TRBJ2-2, the V gene TRBV11-3; D is undetermined. This CDR3 comprises 15 residues. The germline V and J ends were trimmed by 1 base and 0 bases, with 6 bases remaining between them. Germline CDR1 reads SGHNT; CDR2 reads YENEEA. The CDR3 is CASSLAASNTGELFF. CDR3 DNA sequence: TGTGCCAGCAGCTTAGCGGCCTCGAACACCGGGGAGCTGTTTTTT.

This chain connects TRBV6-2 or TRBV6-3 to TRBJ2-5, with a possible D match to TRBD1 (5 bases). V was clipped by 4 bases and J by 1 base, with 7 bases between them. The CDR3 runs to 13 residues. The germline V gene has CDR1 MNHEY and CDR2 SVGEGT. CDR3 DNA sequence: TGTGCCAGCAGTTTCACAGGCCAAGAGACCCAGTACTTC. Protein: CASSFTGQETQYF.

This clone was seen a handful of times. The gene calls are TRBV10-1 and TRBJ2-1; 7 bases fit TRBD2. The CDR3 consists of 15 residues. Unmatched junction bases numbered 10, after V lost 1 base and J lost 10 bases. Germline CDR1 and CDR2: WNHNN and SYGVQD (reference sequence). The CDR3 loop is CASSELGGDFREQFF. The CDR3 nucleotides are TGCGCCAGCAGTGAGTTGGGGGGGGACTTCAGGGAGCAGTTCTTC.